The 5 T cell receptor beta chains listed next were all sequenced from one sample in a study of identical twins. Via MiXCR, TCRdb re-called the 5' RACE reads, giving one row per CDR3 protein. The sample has about 530,000 distinct CDR3 sequences; around 24% are singletons. These same data were also listed under a study on yellow fever vaccine responses in identical twins.

The sequencing input was CD4+ T cells sorted from blood. All receptors derive from a woman aged 18-29 years in good health.

The chain joins TRBV18 to TRBJ2-1; 9 bases are a match to TRBD2. There are 18 residues in the CDR3. Germline V gene lookup returns CDR1 KGHSH and CDR2 LQKENI. After removal of 3 bases from V and 10 bases from J, the junction contained 19 bases not matched to a gene. The CDR3 reads CASSPRPQELAGEVEQFF. The CDR3 DNA reads TGTGCCAGCTCACCCAGGCCCCAGGAGTTAGCGGGAGAAGTAGAGCAGTTCTTC. The full variable domain, in which reference TRBV18 and TRBJ2-1 provide the parts outside the CDR3, is NAGVMQNPRHLVRRRGQEARLRCSPMKGHSHVYWYRQLPEEGLKFMVYLQKENIIDESGMPKERFSAEFPKEGPSILRIQQVVRGDSAAYFCASSPRPQELAGEVEQFFGPGTRLTVL.

The rearrangement uses TRBV10-2 and TRBJ1-6, with D tentatively TRBD1 (5 bases). Per germline, CDR1 WSHSY and CDR2 SAAADI. V was pared by 3 bases and J by 17 bases, with 8 bases between. This CDR3 is 10 amino acids long. The CDR3 DNA sequence: TGCGCCAGCAGTGATGGGACTATCCACTTT. Protein sequence: CASSDGTIHF.

Details on this clonotype: Mismatch with germline at one junction end may stem from a read error. V and J are TRBV12-3 or TRBV12-4 and TRBJ2-5, with a possible D match to TRBD2 (6 bases). This CDR3 contains 18 residues. In DNA, the CDR3 is TGTACCAGCTGCTCCCCCGACGGCCTGACTAGGTACCAAGAGACCCAGTACTTC. Its translation is CTSCSPDGLTRYQETQYF.

The table lists this clonotype with a few counts. The chain uses TRBV14 and TRBJ2-7; D is ambiguous. Germline values: CDR1 SGHDN, CDR2 FVKESK. V was shortened by 3 bases and J by 6 bases, with 12 bases between the two germline ends. This CDR3 has 13 amino acids. Here the CDR3 reads CASSQTSVGEQYV. The CDR3 DNA follows: TGTGCCAGCAGCCAGACCTCAGTGGGCGAGCAGTACGTC.

As to this clonotype: The germline gene is not matched at one end of the junction; a read error may be the cause. The rearrangement links TRBV6-2 or TRBV6-3 to TRBJ2-2; 8 bases agree with TRBD1. The CDR3 sequence is 15 residues long. CDR1 is MNHEY and CDR2 is SVGEGT in the germline V gene. CDR3: CASSATGVDTGELFF. For the CDR3, the DNA is TGTGCCAGCAGTGCGACAGGGGTGGACACCGGCGAGCTGTTTTTT.